These T cell receptor beta chains were read from a single sample in a study of blood T cell repertoires in COVID-19. Profiling relied on immunoSEQ multiplex PCR, and the TCRdb table lists in-frame clones only, not all of them. The repertoire holds fewer than 300,000 clones, with approximately 89% as singletons. The specimen was PBMCs or T cells enriched from blood (not recorded which). The receptors here all came from a middle-aged woman with acute COVID-19. The CDR3 runs from the conserved cysteine through the conserved F or W. Fields, in order: D gene, CDR3 length, J gene, V gene, CDR3 DNA, CDR3 protein. D genes are given only for firm matches.

D: TRBD1; length: 16; J: TRBJ1-6; V: TRBV5-1; DNA: TGCGCCAGCAGCTTGGTAGGGACAGGGAATAATTCACCCCTCCACTTT; CDR3: CASSLVGTGNNSPLHF
D: TRBD1; length: 14; J: TRBJ2-5; V: TRBV5-1; DNA: TGCGCCAGCAGCTTCGGGACAGCACAAGAGACCCAGTACTTC; CDR3: CASSFGTAQETQYF
D: .; length: 16; J: TRBJ1-2; V: TRBV5-1; DNA: TGCGCCAGCAGACCGCCCGAGGCAGGGGTTCCCTATGGCTACACCTTC; CDR3: CASRPPEAGVPYGYTF
D: .; length: 13; J: TRBJ1-4; V: TRBV9; DNA: TGTGCCAGCAGCGCCCAGGGAGGTGAAAAACTGTTTTTT; CDR3: CASSAQGGEKLFF
D: TRBD2; length: 15; J: TRBJ2-2; V: TRBV19; DNA: TGTGCCAGTAGTAGTAGCGGGGGGAACACCGGGGAGCTGTTTTTT; CDR3: CASSSSGGNTGELFF
D: TRBD1; length: 14; J: TRBJ1-1; V: TRBV6-2/TRBV6-3; DNA: TGTGCCAGCAGTAACCGACAGGGGAACACTGAAGCTTTCTTT; CDR3: CASSNRQGNTEAFF
D: TRBD1; length: 16; J: TRBJ1-4; V: TRBV24-1; DNA: TGTGCCACCAGTGACCGGGGACAGGGGGCTGCTGAAAAACTGTTTTTT; CDR3: CATSDRGQGAAEKLFF
D: TRBD1; length: 14; J: TRBJ1-1; V: TRBV11-3; DNA: TGTGCCAGCAGCTCGACAGGGGCAAACACTGAAGCTTTCTTT; CDR3: CASSSTGANTEAFF
D: TRBD2; length: 14; J: TRBJ2-7; V: TRBV5-4; DNA: TGTGCCAGCAGCTCAAAGCGGGAAGGCTACGAGCAGTACTTC; CDR3: CASSSKREGYEQYF
D: TRBD1; length: 17; J: TRBJ1-5; V: TRBV2; DNA: TGTGCCAGCAGTCGGTTAGGAGGGGGCAGGAGCAATCAGCCCCAGCATTTT; CDR3: CASSRLGGGRSNQPQHF
D: TRBD2; length: 13; J: TRBJ2-1; V: TRBV9; DNA: TGTGCCAGCGGCCGGACTAGCGGGAATGAGCAGTTCTTC; CDR3: CASGRTSGNEQFF
D: .; length: 15; J: TRBJ1-1; V: TRBV7-2; DNA: TGTGCCAGCAGCTTAATATACGGGATAGGCACTGAAGCTTTCTTT; CDR3: CASSLIYGIGTEAFF
D: .; length: 16; J: TRBJ2-1; V: TRBV13; DNA: TGTGCCAGCAGCTTTCCGACTAGTATAGGGGCATTTGAGCAGTTCTTC; CDR3: CASSFPTSIGAFEQFF
D: TRBD1; length: 13; J: TRBJ2-7; V: TRBV27; DNA: TGTGCCAGCAGAACAGGGGGGTCCTACGAGCAGTACTTC; CDR3: CASRTGGSYEQYF